The T cell receptor beta chain under discussion was sequenced for a study of PD-1 blockade in mismatch repair-deficient tumors. All patients were mismatch repair deficient, assessed by either PCR or immunohistochemistry. TCR sequencing covered a few patients who responded to pembrolizumab. Here immunoSEQ multiplex PCR was the method, and the copy in TCRdb shows in-frame clones only, minus some. Seen here are roughly 120,000 clones, roughly 80% observed once, and the top ten hold approximately 5%. Germline CDR1 MNHEY, CDR2 SVGAGI. The CDR3 is 16 residues long. The junction had 9 bases not matched to a gene; V was cut back by 4 bases and J by 2 bases.

Sequencing was performed on peripheral blood, taken 60 weeks after starting pembrolizumab. This TCR came from an adult with mismatch repair-deficient cancer. This chain connects TRBV6-5 to TRBJ2-5, with 8 bases that match TRBD1. Written as DNA, the CDR3 is TGTGCCAGCAGTTTCTCAAGGACAGGGACACAAGAGACCCAGTACTTC. This encodes CASSFSRTGTQETQYF.